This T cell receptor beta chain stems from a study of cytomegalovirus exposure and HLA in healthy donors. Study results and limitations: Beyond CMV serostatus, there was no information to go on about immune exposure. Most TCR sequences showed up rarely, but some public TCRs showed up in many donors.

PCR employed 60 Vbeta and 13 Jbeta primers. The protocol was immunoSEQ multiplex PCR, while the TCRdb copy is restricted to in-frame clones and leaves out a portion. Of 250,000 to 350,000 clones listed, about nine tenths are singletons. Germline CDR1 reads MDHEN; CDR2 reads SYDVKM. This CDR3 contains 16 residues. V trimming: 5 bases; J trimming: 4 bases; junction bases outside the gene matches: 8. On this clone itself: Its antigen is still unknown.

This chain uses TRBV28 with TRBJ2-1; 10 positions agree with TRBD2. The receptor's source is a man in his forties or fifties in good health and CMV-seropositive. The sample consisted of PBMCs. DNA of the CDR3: TGTGCCAGCAGTGGTGATCTAGCGGGGGATTACAATGAGCAGTTCTTC. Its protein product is CASSGDLAGDYNEQFF.